One sample yielded the 2 T cell receptor beta chains listed below, sequenced in a study of blood T cell repertoires in COVID-19. The assay was immunoSEQ multiplex PCR, and TCRdb's table has in-frame clones only and misses some. The table lists about 300,000 clones, approximately 88% of them singletons. Sequencing was done on a sample of peripheral blood. These receptors were taken from a human donor with COVID-19, enrolled during active disease. The donor label of this sample is uncertain.

On this clone itself: Distinct nucleotide sequences in the sample also encode this CDR3. The rearrangement uses TRBV28 and TRBJ1-2; D is perhaps TRBD1 (5 bases). Deletions cut 6 bases from V and 0 bases from J, with 5 bases between. The CDR3 contains 12 residues. The germline gives CDR1 MDHEN, CDR2 SYDVKM. Here the CDR3 reads CASRGANYGYTF. The CDR3 region has the DNA TGTGCCAGCAGAGGGGCTAACTATGGCTACACCTTC.

A note on this clone: One end of the junction is discordant with germline, which a read error may explain. This specimen includes other DNA sequences encoding the same CDR3. CDR3 residues: CASSLSGGTDTQYF. The CDR3 coding sequence is TGTGCTAGCAGCTTAAGTGGAGGCACAGATACGCAGTATTTT. The V gene is TRBV7-7, the J gene TRBJ2-3; the D is unclear. This CDR3 region has 14 residues. Germline lookup yields CDR1 SSHAT and CDR2 FNYEAQ (reference sequence).